Shown below are 26 T cell receptor beta chains from a single sample sequenced in a study of CXCR3-negative and CXCR3-positive naive CD8 T cells. All TRB cDNA libraries came from 5' RACE performed with UMI labels. After re-calling the 5' RACE reads, TCRdb lists one entry per CDR3 protein, DNA absent. This table holds approximately 140,000 distinct CDR3 sequences. General study points: A higher hydrophobicity marked the TRB CDR3s of CXCR3-positive naive cells versus CXCR3-negative naive cells.

Their antigen targets remain unknown. Sequenced input: naive CXCR3+ CD8+ T cells from blood. The subset is: CD45RO-CCR7+CD27+CD95- naive CD8+ T cells expressing CXCR3 (TNR3+). Every receptor here comes from a human donor in good health. Some clones in this sample may be carry-over from other donors' samples.

The chain employs TRBV5-1 and TRBJ2-5; the D call of TRBD1 rests on TCRdb alone, since no DNA is present to check it. The CDR3 has 15 amino acids. CDR1 and CDR2 from the germline V gene are SGHRS and YFSETQ. CDR3 sequence reads: CASSPGQGAQETQYF.

The chain has TRBV3-1 and TRBJ2-2. The CDR3 loop spans 16 amino acids. The germline CDR1 and CDR2 sequences are LGHDT and YNNKEL (reference sequence). CDR3 amino acids: CASSLLSNRGTGELFF.

The chain couples TRBV5-6 to TRBJ1-1. The germline V gene has CDR1 SGHDT and CDR2 YYEEEE. The CDR3 totals 15 residues. This CDR3 is CASSLDSETNTEAFF.

The V and J genes are TRBV7-9 and TRBJ2-7. CDR3 size: 13 residues. Per the germline V gene, CDR1 is SEHNR and CDR2 is FQNEAQ (reference sequence). CDR3 protein: CASSSRSSHEQYF.

The chain employs TRBV7-9 and TRBJ1-2; as DNA is missing, the TRBD1 call by TCRdb cannot be tested. CDR1 is SEHNR, CDR2 FQNEAQ, per germline (reference sequence). The CDR3 is made up of 13 amino acids. The CDR3: CANSDRVGDGYTF. Combining the CDR3 with reference TRBV7-9 and TRBJ1-2 gives the whole variable domain DTGVSQNPRHKITKRGQNVTFRCDPISEHNRLYWYRQTLGQGPEFLTYFQNEAQLEKSRLLSDRFSAERPKGSFSTLEIQRTEQGDSAMYLCANSDRVGDGYTFGSGTRLTVV.

The V and J genes are TRBV29-1 and TRBJ2-1; TCRdb lists TRBD2, though no DNA is available to test this call. The CDR3 is made up of 12 amino acids. Germline assignment: CDR1 SQVTM and CDR2 ANQGSEA. The CDR3 here is CSSRTSGDEQFF.

The V and J genes are TRBV25-1 and TRBJ2-1; TCRdb indicates TRBD1, and absent DNA this call remains unverified. The length of the CDR3 is 15 residues. Germline V lookup: CDR1 MGHDK, CDR2 SYGVNS. This CDR3 reads CASSDPAAPDNEQFF.

The CDR3 loop reads CASSSLQGIYEQYF. V is TRBV27 and J is TRBJ2-7; TCRdb returns TRBD1, unconfirmable since there is no DNA. The germline V gene encodes CDR1 MNHEY and CDR2 SMNVEV (reference sequence). The CDR3 spans 14 residues.

The chain couples TRBV11-2 to TRBJ2-5; TCRdb gives TRBD2 as the D gene, but with no DNA this cannot be confirmed. This CDR3 contains 18 residues. CDR1 and CDR2 (germline): SGHAT, FQNNGV. The CDR3 is CASSLVLDGRVFQETQYF.

The chain recombines TRBV21-1 with TRBJ1-2. TRBV21-1 is a recognized pseudogene. This CDR3 has 12 amino acids. The CDR3 loop is CASSPSSYGYTF.

The chain links TRBV28 to TRBJ1-1. The CDR3 has 14 amino acids. CDR1 MDHEN and CDR2 SYDVKM come from the germline V gene. The CDR3 loop reads CASSLEVANTEAFF.

The chain's CDR3 is CATSPGLVTTDTQYF. V is TRBV15 and J is TRBJ2-3; TCRdb's assignment of TRBD2 cannot be checked, as there is no DNA. This CDR3 region has 15 residues. The germline CDR1 and CDR2 sequences are LNHNV and YYDKDF (reference sequence).

V gene TRBV7-9 combines with J gene TRBJ2-7; the TCRdb D gene call, TRBD1, has no DNA to confirm it. CDR1 is SEHNR, CDR2 FQNEAQ, per germline (reference sequence). The CDR3 is made up of 13 amino acids. CDR3 amino acids: CASSFRDNHEQYF.

The chain employs TRBV29-1 and TRBJ2-4; the D call from TCRdb, TRBD1, cannot be confirmed without DNA. This CDR3 has 16 amino acids. Germline V CDR1 and CDR2: SQVTM, ANQGSEA. CDR3 region: CSVEGGRDRGENIQYF.

The V call is TRBV14, the J call TRBJ1-2; the D call from TCRdb, TRBD1, cannot be confirmed without DNA. The CDR3 consists of 15 residues. Germline V gene data show CDR1 as SGHDN and CDR2 as FVKESK. The CDR3 region is CASSQGRWTGVGYTF.

The chain is built from TRBV28 and TRBJ2-3; without DNA, the TCRdb call of TRBD1 cannot be checked. Germline CDR1 MDHEN, CDR2 SYDVKM. The CDR3 has 17 residues. The CDR3 loop is CASTTLRNSPYTDTQYF. Drawing the rest from reference TRBV28 and TRBJ2-3, the complete variable domain is DVKVTQSSRYLVKRTGEKVFLECVQDMDHENMFWYRQDPGLGLRLIYFSYDVKMKEKGDIPEGYSVSREKKERFSLILESASTNQTSMYLCASTTLRNSPYTDTQYFGPGTRLTVL.

CDR3 protein: CASSQDRSSSDNYGYTF. The rearrangement uses TRBV3-1 and TRBJ1-2. The CDR3 spans 17 residues. Germline-derived CDR1 and CDR2 are LGHDT and YNNKEL (reference sequence). The full variable domain, completed using reference TRBV3-1 and TRBJ1-2, is DTAVSQTPKYLVTQMGNDKSIKCEQNLGHDTMYWYKQDSKKFLKIMFSYNNKELIINETVPNRFSPKSPDKAHLNLHINSLELGDSAVYFCASSQDRSSSDNYGYTFGSGTRLTVV.

V usage is TRBV15 and J usage is TRBJ1-5. Germline V gene lookup returns CDR1 LNHNV and CDR2 YYDKDF (reference sequence). The CDR3 has 13 amino acids. The CDR3 region is CATSSFSNQPQHF.

The chain joins TRBV6-5 to TRBJ1-1. The CDR3 extends over 14 amino acids. Germline CDR1 reads MNHEY; CDR2 reads SVGAGI. CDR3 sequence: CASSSFLQGPEAFF.

V is TRBV5-4 and J is TRBJ1-6; TCRdb outputs TRBD1, but without DNA this stays unchecked. Germline V gene lookup returns CDR1 SGHNT and CDR2 YYREEE (reference sequence). This CDR3 region has 14 residues. The CDR3 loop reads CASGPDRGISPLHF.

The genes are TRBV11-3 and TRBJ1-1. This CDR3 is built from 15 residues. Germline CDR1 SGHNT, CDR2 YENEEA. CDR3 protein: CASSLGLIGDTEAFF. The full variable domain, with the rest looked up from reference TRBV11-3 and TRBJ1-1, is EAGVVQSPRYKIIEKKQPVAFWCNPISGHNTLYWYLQNLGQGPELLIRYENEEAVDDSQLPKDRFSAERLKGVDSTLKIQPAELGDSAVYLCASSLGLIGDTEAFFGQGTRLTVV.

The CDR3 here is CASTHRDRVSYEQYF. The J gene is TRBJ2-7, the V gene TRBV7-9; there is no DNA to check the TCRdb D call of TRBD1. There are 15 residues in the CDR3. Germline-derived CDR1 and CDR2 are SEHNR and FQNEAQ (reference sequence). The whole variable domain, remainder taken from reference TRBV7-9 and TRBJ2-7, is DTGVSQNPRHKITKRGQNVTFRCDPISEHNRLYWYRQTLGQGPEFLTYFQNEAQLEKSRLLSDRFSAERPKGSFSTLEIQRTEQGDSAMYLCASTHRDRVSYEQYFGPGTRLTVT.

V and J are TRBV14 and TRBJ1-1. Germline V gene data show CDR1 as SGHDN and CDR2 as FVKESK. This CDR3 region has 15 residues. The CDR3 protein is CASSQVRELNTEAFF. The full variable domain, rest sourced from reference TRBV14 and TRBJ1-1, is EAGVTQFPSHSVIEKGQTVTLRCDPISGHDNLYWYRRVMGKEIKFLLHFVKESKQDESGMPNNRFLAERTGGTYSTLKVQPAELEDSGVYFCASSQVRELNTEAFFGQGTRLTVV.

J is TRBJ2-5 and V is TRBV25-1; TCRdb selects TRBD1, and the lack of DNA leaves this call unchecked. This CDR3 contains 15 residues. Germline CDR1 reads MGHDK; CDR2 reads SYGVNS. This CDR3 reads CASSEWGDGGETQYF.

The CDR3 here is CASRGTDGLGNEQFF. V and J are TRBV6-1 and TRBJ2-1; TCRdb lists TRBD1, though no DNA is available to test this call. Germline V lookup: CDR1 MNHNS, CDR2 SASEGT. This CDR3 contains 15 residues.

V is TRBV12-3 or TRBV12-4 and J is TRBJ2-5; without DNA, the TCRdb call of TRBD1 cannot be checked. The CDR3 contains 15 residues. CDR3 loop: CASSSPARGHETQYF.